The 10 T cell receptor beta chains given below trace back to one sample, sequenced in a study of blood T cells in healthy people across ages (dated by TCRdb to the mid-2010s). The method was 5' RACE. Sequencer: Illumina HiSeq 2500. The second PCR ran for roughly 7 to 12 cycles and used a J-beta primer mix along with a sample-barcoded 5' primer. The raw public data were reprocessed by TCRdb itself: fastp quality trimming at Q25, MiXCR clonotype calling, in-frame beta chains only. Rows are unified per CDR3 protein, each entry keeping the most common DNA and genes. This sample lists 1.5 million to 2 million distinct CDR3 sequences; roughly 27% were detected once. The ten largest clones take up 6.5% to 8.5% of the sample. Specimen: blood. The receptors shown here come from a woman aged 25 to 45 in good health.

The V call is TRBV29-1, the J call TRBJ1-1; D remains ambiguous. The CDR3 runs to 13 residues. V was trimmed by 7 bases and J by 0 bases, leaving 12 bases between them. CDR1 is SQVTM, CDR2 ANQGSEA, per germline. For the CDR3, the DNA is TGCAGCGGGCTCGGACGGCTGAACACTGAAGCTTTCTTT. It codes for CSGLGRLNTEAFF. The full variable domain, in which reference TRBV29-1 and TRBJ1-1 provide the parts outside the CDR3, is SAVISQKPSRDICQRGTSLTIQCQVDSQVTMMFWYRQQPGQSLTLIATANQGSEATYESGFVIDKFPISRPNLTFSTLTVSNMSPEDSSIYLCSGLGRLNTEAFFGQGTRLTVV.

The rearrangement links TRBV2 to TRBJ1-5; 8 nucleotides agree with TRBD1. The V gene's germline CDR1 is SNHLY and CDR2 FYNNEI. This CDR3 has 16 amino acids. Trimming removed 3 bases from V and 0 bases from J; junction bases left unmatched: 4. CDR3 protein: CASSDPGQGSNQPQHF. Written as DNA, the CDR3 is TGTGCCAGCAGTGACCCCGGACAGGGTAGCAATCAGCCCCAGCATTTT.

The chain recombines TRBV20-1 with TRBJ2-1; 8 bases map to TRBD2. The junction had 10 bases not matched to a gene; V was cut back by 4 bases and J by 8 bases. Germline lookup yields CDR1 DFQATT and CDR2 SNEGSKA (reference sequence). The CDR3 consists of 14 residues. This CDR3 reads CSAKQWTSSDEQFF. In DNA form, the CDR3 reads TGCAGTGCTAAACAGTGGACTAGCTCCGATGAGCAGTTCTTC.

This clonotype was observed a few times. V is TRBV28 and J is TRBJ2-3, with D possibly being TRBD1 (6 bases). Germline V gene sequence: CDR1 MDHEN, CDR2 SYDVKM. The ends were cut back, 6 bases at V and 4 bases at J, with 17 bases in the middle. The CDR3 contains 15 residues. CDR3 in amino acids: CASRPPGRQADTQYF. The CDR3 bases are TGTGCCAGCAGGCCCCCGGGTCGACAGGCAGATACGCAGTATTTT.

This clonotype turned up a few times. The chain employs TRBV2 and TRBJ1-5, with TRBD1 as a possible D gene (6 bases). The CDR3 extends over 14 amino acids. Germline V gene sequence: CDR1 SNHLY, CDR2 FYNNEI. V lost 6 bases and J 5 bases, leaving 14 bases between the germline ends. The CDR3 coding sequence is TGTGCCAGCAGACAGGGTCGACGGGATCAGCCCCAGCATTTT. Its translation is CASRQGRRDQPQHF.

This clonotype showed up just once. The genes are TRBV28 and TRBJ1-5, with TRBD1 matching over 9 bases. With 10 bases clipped from V and 7 bases from J, the junction kept 11 bases outside the gene matches. This CDR3 has 14 residues. Germline values: CDR1 MDHEN, CDR2 SYDVKM. The CDR3 DNA follows: TGTGCCACCACCCTGACAGGGGGATACCAGCCCCAGCATTTT. Translating it yields CATTLTGGYQPQHF.

This clonotype was observed many times. The V call is TRBV29-1, the J call TRBJ2-1, with a possible D match to TRBD2 (7 bases). V dropped 4 bases and J dropped 5 bases, with 21 bases sitting between them. The germline V gene encodes CDR1 SQVTM and CDR2 ANQGSEA. The CDR3 spans 16 residues. The CDR3 DNA is TGCAGCGTTGCGGGGGCTACTAGCGCGCCCGACAATGAGCAGTTCTTC. Translation gives CSVAGATSAPDNEQFF.

With regard to this clonotype: Possible read error: a much larger clone is one base away. The chain joins TRBV9 to TRBJ2-7; a possible D gene is TRBD2 (6 bases). The length of the CDR3 is 14 residues. CDR1 and CDR2 from the germline V gene are SGDLS and YYNGEE. The CDR3 loop reads CASSFSGPSDEQYF. The CDR3 DNA sequence: TGTGCCAGCAGCTTTAGCGGTCCCTCCGACGAGCAGTACTTC.

This rearrangement joins TRBV6-2 or TRBV6-3 to TRBJ2-7, with TRBD2 matching 10 bases. The CDR3 covers 17 residues. In germline, CDR1 is MNHEY, CDR2 SVGEGT. J lost 4 bases, V lost 0 bases, and 9 bases had no gene match. The chain's CDR3 is CASSYSSTGLAPYEQYF. DNA of the CDR3: TGTGCCAGCAGTTACTCCTCTACGGGACTAGCGCCGTACGAGCAGTACTTC.

The V and J genes are TRBV19 and TRBJ2-1; TRBD1 matches at 8 bases. Germline assignment: CDR1 LNHDA and CDR2 SQIVND (reference sequence). The CDR3 loop spans 16 amino acids. The J segment lost 7 bases and the V segment lost 5 bases, leaving 13 bases of the junction unmatched. The CDR3, as DNA: TGTGCCAGTAGTGCCAATTGGGGGACAGGAGAAAATGAGCAGTTCTTC. Translation gives CASSANWGTGENEQFF.